This entry concerns a single TCR beta chain. Its antigen has not been determined. Within one base of it there is no much larger clone, and no base qualities were kept. The CDR3 sequence holds 12 residues, the cysteine and phenylalanine included. Of all the DNA, just the CDR3 is kept, 36 bases in frame from base 1. Relative to germline, V is 1 base shorter and J is 15 bases shorter, with 13 bases between their ends. The germline V gene (reference sequence) gives CDR1 as GTSNPN and CDR2 as SVGIG. Genomic DNA was isolated from the sorted cells so that the TCRbeta CDR3 region could be sequenced. The immunoSEQ Assay was used for sequencing of TCRbeta CDR3 regions. As stored in TCRdb, this immuneACCESS dataset retains in-frame rearrangements with V and J assigned. A fraction of the clones does not appear; measured against another copy, unresolved V genes explain less than half of the discrepancy, and the remainder lacks a known reason. For this sample the table gives approximately 59,000 clones, of which approximately 86% were detected only once. The leading ten clones occupy 3.7% of the sample.

The trial excluded patients who had a history of autoimmune disease or who were on systemic immunosuppression. Peripheral blood for TCR sequencing was collected from all dose cohorts at baseline, on cycle 4 day 1, and on cycle 7 day 1. The samples were drawn from a first-in-human, open-label, multicenter phase I dose-escalation trial of ivuxolimab. The trial enrolled adults with locally advanced or metastatic head and neck squamous cell, hepatocellular, melanoma or renal cell carcinoma. CD4+ and CD8+ T cells were sorted separately from peripheral blood before TCR sequencing. The sample is drawn from a study of OX40 agonist ivuxolimab in advanced cancers. The study in broad terms: Ivuxolimab was an agonistic, fully human IgG2 monoclonal antibody directed against OX40 (CD134), a costimulatory receptor. In the dose-escalation cohort, 65% to 85% of patients were male, and the mean age was 60 years with a range of about 20 to 90. Of the approximately 50 dose-escalation patients, hepatocellular carcinoma was present in roughly 19, melanoma in around 15, renal cell carcinoma in 9 and head and neck cancer in 9. Prior anti-PD-1, anti-PD-L1 or anti-CTLA-4 therapy was permitted, and checkpoint inhibitors had been received by 40% to 50% of dose-escalation patients. The purpose of peripheral TCRbeta sequencing was to test whether ivuxolimab changed TCR sequence diversity and led to clonal T-cell expansion. Intravenous ivuxolimab was administered to patients every 2 weeks at six dose levels: 0.01, 0.1, 0.3, 1.5, 3 and 10 mg/kg. The paper reports the monotherapy dose-escalation portion (N of about 56 patients) of the phase I ivuxolimab trial. Partial responses occurred in three dose-escalation patients: two with cutaneous melanoma and one with hepatocellular carcinoma.

Overall results and qualifications from the work: On average, CD8+ T cells showed more expanded clones than CD4+ T cells after ivuxolimab. Antigen specificity was not determined for the clonally expanded peripheral T cells. In partial responders in the 0.1-3.0 mg/kg groups, normalized peripheral clonal expansion was found to be among the lowest, especially among CD8+ T cells. Low levels of normalized T-cell clonal expansion were also shown by some nonresponding patients. At doses of 0.1 to 3.0 mg/kg, clonal expansion of both CD4+ and CD8+ T cells in blood was seen between baseline and week 6.

This sequence uses TRBV30 and TRBJ1-6, with the D gene uncertain. The sequence was obtained from an adult with an advanced solid tumor such as melanoma, head and neck, liver or kidney cancer. The source was CD4+ or CD8+ T cells sorted from blood, collected in a trial of the OX40 agonist ivuxolimab. The DNA sequence follows: TGTGCCTGGAGTGGACTCCGGTCTTACCTCCACTTT. Its protein product is CAWSGLRSYLHF.